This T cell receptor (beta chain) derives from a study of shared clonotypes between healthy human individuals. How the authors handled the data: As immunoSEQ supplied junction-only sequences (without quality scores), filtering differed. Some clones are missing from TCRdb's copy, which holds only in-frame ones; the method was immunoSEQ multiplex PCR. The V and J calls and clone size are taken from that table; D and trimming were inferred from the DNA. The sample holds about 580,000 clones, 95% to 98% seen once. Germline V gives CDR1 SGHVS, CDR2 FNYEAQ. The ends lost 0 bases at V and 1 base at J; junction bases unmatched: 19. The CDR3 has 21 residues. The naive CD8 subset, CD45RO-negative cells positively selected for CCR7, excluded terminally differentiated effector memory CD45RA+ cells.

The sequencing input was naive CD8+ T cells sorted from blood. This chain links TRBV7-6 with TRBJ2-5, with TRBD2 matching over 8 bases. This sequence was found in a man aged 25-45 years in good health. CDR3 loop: CASSLAGGLDPTTKSQETQYF. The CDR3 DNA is TGTGCCAGCAGCTTAGCCGGGGGACTAGACCCAACCACGAAGAGCCAAGAGACCCAGTACTTC.